A selection of T cell receptor beta chains follows, all from one sample in a study of T cells in Graves' hyperthyroidism and ophthalmopathy. TCRdb used MiXCR to reprocess the multiplex PCR reads, holding one entry per CDR3 protein. The data show around 250,000 distinct CDR3 sequences, with around 24% seen just once and approximately 32% held by the top ten. Sequencing input: blood. These receptors came from a woman aged 40-49 years with Graves' ophthalmopathy. Both conserved end residues are part of each CDR3. D genes are given only for firm matches. A clone size is listed for some rows: how often the clone was seen (once, few, many), or a class if it is expanded.

>-|TRBV6-1|-|TRBJ2-7
CASSGPVYEQYF
TGTGCCAGCAGTGGTCCCGTCTACGAGCAGTACTTC
>-|TRBV27|-|TRBJ2-7
CASSQPLGYYEQCF
TGTGCCAGCAGTCAACCACTAGGATACTACGAGCAGTGCTTC
>many|TRBV29-1|TRBD1|TRBJ1-2
CSVGTGRDYGYTF
TGCAGCGTGGGGACAGGGAGGGACTATGGCTACACCTTC
>-|TRBV6-1|-|TRBJ1-6
CASRPPGQPNSPLHF
TGTGCCAGCAGGCCCCCAGGACAGCCAAATTCACCCCTCCACTTT
>-|TRBV4-2|TRBD2|TRBJ2-5
CASSQRGLAGAAQYF
TGTGCCAGCAGCCAGAGGGGACTAGCGGGAGCGGCCCAGTACTTC
>many|TRBV29-1|TRBD1|TRBJ1-1
CSVGQGMAFF
TGCAGCGTTGGACAGGGGATGGCTTTCTTT
>-|TRBV15|-|TRBJ1-1
CATSVKPDNTEAFF
TGTGCCACCAGCGTGAAGCCGGATAACACTGAAGCTTTCTTT
>-|TRBV5-1|TRBD2|TRBJ2-7
CASSFRGLAGGPGIDEQYF
TGCGCCAGCAGCTTCCGGGGGCTAGCGGGAGGCCCAGGTATCGACGAGCAGTACTTC
>many|TRBV6-1|-|TRBJ1-1
CASSDYRYPMDTEAFF
TGTGCCAGCAGTGATTACAGGTACCCGATGGACACTGAAGCTTTCTTT
>-|TRBV7-9|-|TRBJ2-5
CASSLVGRGGQETQYF
TGTGCCAGCAGCTTGGTCGGGAGAGGGGGCCAAGAGACCCAGTACTTC
>once|TRBV7-2|-|TRBJ1-1
CASSPPALHTEAFF
TGTGCCAGCAGCCCCCCTGCCCTCCACACTGAAGCTTTCTTT
>many|TRBV4-1|TRBD2|TRBJ2-7
CASSQSQAGGYFEQYF
TGCGCCAGCAGCCAATCACAAGCGGGAGGGTACTTCGAGCAGTACTTC
>-|TRBV6-1|-|TRBJ1-1
CASSTTANTEAYF
TGTGCCAGCAGTACGACAGCGAACACTGAAGCTTACTTT
>many|TRBV29-1|TRBD2|TRBJ2-2
CSVEAAGGPGTGELFF
TGCAGCGTTGAAGCCGCGGGAGGGCCGGGGACCGGGGAGCTGTTTTTT
>-|TRBV28|-|TRBJ1-1
CASTPPTGPNTEAFF
TGTGCCAGCACCCCTCCGACAGGTCCCAACACTGAAGCTTTCTTT
>many|TRBV28|-|TRBJ2-7
CASSLTDSFSYEQYF
TGTGCCAGCAGTTTAACCGACAGTTTCTCCTACGAGCAGTACTTC
>many|TRBV5-1|-|TRBJ2-7
CASSLPTPYSYEQYF
TGCGCCAGCAGCCTGCCGACTCCATACTCCTACGAGCAGTACTTC
>many|TRBV5-1|-|TRBJ2-7
CASSLAGKAYEQYF
TGCGCCAGCAGCTTGGCGGGAAAAGCCTACGAGCAGTACTTC
>-|TRBV11-2|-|TRBJ2-5
CASSLEAAQETQYF
TGTGCCAGCAGCTTAGAAGCGGCACAAGAGACCCAGTACTTC
>many|TRBV19|-|TRBJ2-2
CASSTLNTGELFF
TGTGCCAGTAGTACCTTGAACACCGGGGAGCTGTTTTTT